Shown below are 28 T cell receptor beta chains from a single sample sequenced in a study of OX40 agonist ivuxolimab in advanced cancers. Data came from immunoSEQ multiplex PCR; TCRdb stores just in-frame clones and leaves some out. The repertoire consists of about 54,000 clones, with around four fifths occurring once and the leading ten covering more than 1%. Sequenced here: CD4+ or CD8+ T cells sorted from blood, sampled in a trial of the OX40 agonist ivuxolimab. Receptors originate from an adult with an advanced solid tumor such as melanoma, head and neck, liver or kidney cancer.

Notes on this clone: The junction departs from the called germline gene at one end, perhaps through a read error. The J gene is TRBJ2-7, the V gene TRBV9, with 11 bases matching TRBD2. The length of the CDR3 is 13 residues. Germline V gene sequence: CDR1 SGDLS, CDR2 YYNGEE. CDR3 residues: CASSVDLAGGPSF. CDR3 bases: TGTGCCAGCAGCGTAGATCTAGCGGGAGGACCTTCATTC.

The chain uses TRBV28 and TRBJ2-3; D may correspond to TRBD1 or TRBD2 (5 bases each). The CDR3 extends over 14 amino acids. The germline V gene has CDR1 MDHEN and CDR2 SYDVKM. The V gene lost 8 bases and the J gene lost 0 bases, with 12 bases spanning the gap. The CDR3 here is CASVQGGSTDTQYF. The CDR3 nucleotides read TGTGCCAGCGTCCAGGGCGGGAGCACAGATACGCAGTATTTT.

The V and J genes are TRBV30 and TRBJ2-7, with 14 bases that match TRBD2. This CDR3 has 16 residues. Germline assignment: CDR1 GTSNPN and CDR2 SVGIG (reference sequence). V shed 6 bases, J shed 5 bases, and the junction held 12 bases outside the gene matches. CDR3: CACSGTSGRGSDEQYF. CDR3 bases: TGTGCCTGTTCCGGGACTAGCGGGAGAGGGTCGGACGAGCAGTACTTC.

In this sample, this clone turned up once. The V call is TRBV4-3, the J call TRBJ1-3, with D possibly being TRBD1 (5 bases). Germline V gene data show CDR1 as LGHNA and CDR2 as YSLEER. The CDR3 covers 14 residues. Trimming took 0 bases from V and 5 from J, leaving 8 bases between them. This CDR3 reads CASSQDTGRNTIYF. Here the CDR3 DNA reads TGCGCCAGCAGCCAAGATACAGGTAGAAACACCATATATTTT.

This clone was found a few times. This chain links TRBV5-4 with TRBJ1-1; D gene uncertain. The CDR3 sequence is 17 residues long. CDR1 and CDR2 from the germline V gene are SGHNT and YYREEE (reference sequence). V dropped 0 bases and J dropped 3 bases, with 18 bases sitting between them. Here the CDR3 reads CASSLGRAETLHTEAFF. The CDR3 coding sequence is TGTGCCAGCAGCTTGGGGAGGGCAGAAACCCTTCACACTGAAGCTTTCTTT.

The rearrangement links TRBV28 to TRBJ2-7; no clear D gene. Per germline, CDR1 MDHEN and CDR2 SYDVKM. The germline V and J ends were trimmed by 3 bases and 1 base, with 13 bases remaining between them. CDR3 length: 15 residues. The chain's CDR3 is CASSFAAGVSYEQYF. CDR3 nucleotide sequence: TGTGCCAGCAGTTTTGCGGCAGGAGTATCCTACGAGCAGTACTTC. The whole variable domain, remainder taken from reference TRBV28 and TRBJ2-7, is DVKVTQSSRYLVKRTGEKVFLECVQDMDHENMFWYRQDPGLGLRLIYFSYDVKMKEKGDIPEGYSVSREKKERFSLILESASTNQTSMYLCASSFAAGVSYEQYFGPGTRLTVT.

DNA of the CDR3: TGTGCCAGCAGTTTAACCCAAGGGGGCACGTACAATGAGCAGTTCTTC. Amino acids: CASSLTQGGTYNEQFF. The chain links TRBV27 to TRBJ2-1, with TRBD1 matching 7 bases. Losses at the gene ends were 2 bases for V and 4 bases for J; bases not matched to a gene: 8. The V gene's germline CDR1 is MNHEY and CDR2 SMNVEV (reference sequence). This CDR3 has 16 residues.

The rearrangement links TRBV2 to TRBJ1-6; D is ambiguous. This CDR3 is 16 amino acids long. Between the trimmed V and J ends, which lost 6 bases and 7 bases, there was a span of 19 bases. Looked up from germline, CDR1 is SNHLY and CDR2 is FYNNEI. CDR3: CASRLRGSQANSPLHF. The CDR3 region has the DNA TGTGCCAGCAGGCTCAGAGGGTCGCAGGCAAATTCACCCCTCCACTTT.

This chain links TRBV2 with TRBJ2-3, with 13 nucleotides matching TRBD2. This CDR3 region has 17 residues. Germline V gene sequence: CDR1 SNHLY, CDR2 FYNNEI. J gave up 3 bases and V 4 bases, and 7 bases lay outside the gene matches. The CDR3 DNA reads TGTGCCAGCAGTGGACGAGGGACTAGCGGGAAAACAGATACGCAGTATTTT. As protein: CASSGRGTSGKTDTQYF.

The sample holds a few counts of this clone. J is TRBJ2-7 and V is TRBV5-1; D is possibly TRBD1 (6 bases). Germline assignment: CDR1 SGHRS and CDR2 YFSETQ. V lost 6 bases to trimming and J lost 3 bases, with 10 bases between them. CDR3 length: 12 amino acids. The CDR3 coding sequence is TGCGCCAGCAACGACAGGAACTACGAGCAGTACTTC. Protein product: CASNDRNYEQYF.

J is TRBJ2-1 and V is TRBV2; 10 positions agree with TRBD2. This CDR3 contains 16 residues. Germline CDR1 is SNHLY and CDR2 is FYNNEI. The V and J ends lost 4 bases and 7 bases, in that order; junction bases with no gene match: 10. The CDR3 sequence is CASSGVGAGGPNEQFF. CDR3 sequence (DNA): TGTGCCAGCAGTGGGGTGGGAGCGGGAGGGCCGAATGAGCAGTTCTTC.

The CDR3 DNA follows: TGTGCCAGCAGCTTAATTCTCCCCCCAGATACGCAGTATTTT. It yields the protein CASSLILPPDTQYF. This rearrangement joins TRBV7-9 to TRBJ2-3; D gene ambiguous. With 2 bases removed from V and 4 bases from J, the gap between germline ends came to 10 bases. The CDR3 runs to 14 residues. CDR1 and CDR2 from the germline V gene are SEHNR and FQNEAQ (reference sequence).

The DNA of the CDR3 is TGTGCCAGCAGTTTATCCGAAGTCTATGGCTACACCTTC. Encoded protein: CASSLSEVYGYTF. V gene TRBV28 combines with J gene TRBJ1-2; D unclear. The V end lost 1 base, the J end lost 4 bases, and 7 bases lay between the germline ends. Per the germline V gene, CDR1 is MDHEN and CDR2 is SYDVKM. This CDR3 contains 13 residues.

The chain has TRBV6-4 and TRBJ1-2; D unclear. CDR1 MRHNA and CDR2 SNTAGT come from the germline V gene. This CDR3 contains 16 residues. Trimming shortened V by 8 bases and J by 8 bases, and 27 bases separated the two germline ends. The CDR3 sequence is CASFGRTRPLTYGYTF. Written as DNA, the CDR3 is TGTGCCAGCTTTGGTCGAACCCGACCGTTAACATACGGCTACACCTTC.

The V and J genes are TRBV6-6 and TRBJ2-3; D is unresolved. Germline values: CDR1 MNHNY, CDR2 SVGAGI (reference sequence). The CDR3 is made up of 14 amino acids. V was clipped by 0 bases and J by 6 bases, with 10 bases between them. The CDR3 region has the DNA TGTGCCAGCAGTTACTCCAGTCCCGGTGATACGCAGTATTTT. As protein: CASSYSSPGDTQYF.

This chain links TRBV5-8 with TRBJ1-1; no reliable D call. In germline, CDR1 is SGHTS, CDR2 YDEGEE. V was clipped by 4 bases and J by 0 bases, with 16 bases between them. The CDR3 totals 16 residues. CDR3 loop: CASSARAVGMNTEAFF. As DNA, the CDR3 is TGTGCCAGCAGCGCCCGGGCCGTGGGGATGAACACTGAAGCTTTCTTT.

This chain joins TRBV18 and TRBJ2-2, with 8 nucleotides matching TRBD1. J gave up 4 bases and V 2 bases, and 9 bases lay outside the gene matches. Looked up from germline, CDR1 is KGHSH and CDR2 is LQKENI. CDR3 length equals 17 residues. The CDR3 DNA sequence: TGTGCCAGCTCACCATATGGATCAGGGGGCCGCACCGGGGAGCTGTTTTTT. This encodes CASSPYGSGGRTGELFF.

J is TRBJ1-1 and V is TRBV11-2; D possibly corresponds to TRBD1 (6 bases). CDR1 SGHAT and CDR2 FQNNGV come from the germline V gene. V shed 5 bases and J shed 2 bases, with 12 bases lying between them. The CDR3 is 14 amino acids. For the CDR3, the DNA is TGTGCCAGCAGCCCGGGGGGGCCCAACACTGAAGCTTTCTTT. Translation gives CASSPGGPNTEAFF. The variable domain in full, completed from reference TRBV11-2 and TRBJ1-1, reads EAGVAQSPRYKIIEKRQSVAFWCNPISGHATLYWYQQILGQGPKLLIQFQNNGVVDDSQLPKDRFSAERLKGVDSTLKIQPAKLEDSAVYLCASSPGGPNTEAFFGQGTRLTVV.

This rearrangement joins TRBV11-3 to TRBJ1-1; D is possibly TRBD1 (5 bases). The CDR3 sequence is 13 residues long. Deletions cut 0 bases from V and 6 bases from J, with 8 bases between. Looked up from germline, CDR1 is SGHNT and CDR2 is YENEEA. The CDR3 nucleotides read TGTGCCAGCAGCTTAGACCCGGGGGCTGAAGCTTTCTTT. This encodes CASSLDPGAEAFF.

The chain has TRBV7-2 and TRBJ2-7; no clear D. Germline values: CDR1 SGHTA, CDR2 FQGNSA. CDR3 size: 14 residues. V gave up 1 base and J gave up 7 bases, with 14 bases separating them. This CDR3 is CASSLGTRSGEQYF. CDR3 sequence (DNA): TGTGCCAGCAGCTTAGGGACCCGCTCCGGGGAGCAGTACTTC.

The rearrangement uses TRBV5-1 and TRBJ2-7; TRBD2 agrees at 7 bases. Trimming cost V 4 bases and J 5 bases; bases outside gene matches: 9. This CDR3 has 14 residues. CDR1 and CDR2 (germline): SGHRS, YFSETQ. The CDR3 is CASSGGGEGNEQYF. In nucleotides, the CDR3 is TGCGCCAGCAGCGGAGGAGGGGAGGGGAACGAGCAGTACTTC.

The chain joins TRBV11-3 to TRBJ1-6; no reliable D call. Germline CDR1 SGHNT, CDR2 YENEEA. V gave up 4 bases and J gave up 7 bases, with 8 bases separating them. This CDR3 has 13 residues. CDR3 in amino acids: CASSSRENSPLHF. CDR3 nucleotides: TGTGCCAGCAGCTCCCGGGAGAATTCACCCCTCCACTTT. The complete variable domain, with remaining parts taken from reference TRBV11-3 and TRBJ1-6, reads EAGVVQSPRYKIIEKKQPVAFWCNPISGHNTLYWYLQNLGQGPELLIRYENEEAVDDSQLPKDRFSAERLKGVDSTLKIQPAELGDSAVYLCASSSRENSPLHFGNGTRLTVT.

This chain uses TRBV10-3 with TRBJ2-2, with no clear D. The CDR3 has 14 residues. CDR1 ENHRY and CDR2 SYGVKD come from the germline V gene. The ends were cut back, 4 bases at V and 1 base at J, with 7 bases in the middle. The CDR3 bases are TGTGCCATCAGTGCTGACCAGAACACCGGGGAGCTGTTTTTT. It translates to CAISADQNTGELFF.

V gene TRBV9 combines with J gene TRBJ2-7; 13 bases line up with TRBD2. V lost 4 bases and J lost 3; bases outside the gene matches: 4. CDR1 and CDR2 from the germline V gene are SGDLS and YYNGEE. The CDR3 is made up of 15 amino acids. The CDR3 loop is CASSSGLAGDYEQYF. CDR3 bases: TGTGCCAGCAGCTCCGGACTAGCGGGAGACTACGAGCAGTACTTC.

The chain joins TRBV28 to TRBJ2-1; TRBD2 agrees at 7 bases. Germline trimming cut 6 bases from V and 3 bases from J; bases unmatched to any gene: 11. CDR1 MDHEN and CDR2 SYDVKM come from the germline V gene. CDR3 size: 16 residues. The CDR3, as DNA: TGTGCCAGCAGGGGTAAGCGGAGCGGGAACTACAATGAGCAGTTCTTC. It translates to CASRGKRSGNYNEQFF.

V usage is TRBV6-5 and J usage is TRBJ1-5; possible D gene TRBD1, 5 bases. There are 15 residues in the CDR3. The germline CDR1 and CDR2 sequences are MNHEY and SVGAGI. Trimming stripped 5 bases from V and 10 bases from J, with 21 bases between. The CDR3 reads CASSPNPGTGSPQHF. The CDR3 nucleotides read TGTGCCAGCAGTCCGAATCCCGGGACTGGGAGCCCCCAGCATTTT.

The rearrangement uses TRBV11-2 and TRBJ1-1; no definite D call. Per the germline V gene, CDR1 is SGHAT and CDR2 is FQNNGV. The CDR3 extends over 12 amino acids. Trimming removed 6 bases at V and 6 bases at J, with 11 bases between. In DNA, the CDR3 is TGTGCCAGCAGTCGACGGGGTTCTGAAGCTTTCTTT. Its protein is CASSRRGSEAFF.

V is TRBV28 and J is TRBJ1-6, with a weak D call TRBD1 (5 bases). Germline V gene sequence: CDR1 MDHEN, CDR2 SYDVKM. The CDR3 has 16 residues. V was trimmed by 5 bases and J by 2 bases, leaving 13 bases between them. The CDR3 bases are TGTGCCAGCAGTCAGGACACCTGGGCCTATAATTCACCCCTCCACTTT. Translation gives CASSQDTWAYNSPLHF.